This T cell receptor beta chain was recorded in a study of shared clonotypes between healthy human individuals. Study at large: Samples came from two female and a few male donors aged 18 to 49. Study outcomes and limitations: It was the non-shared clonotypes that had lower generation probabilities than clonotypes shared by all four donors.

Measured with immunoSEQ multiplex PCR; TCRdb has only the in-frame clones, and not every one. The sample includes about 2.4 million clones, 90% to 95% of them seen just once. The V end lost 4 bases, the J end lost 3 bases, and 16 bases lay between the germline ends. The germline CDR1 and CDR2 sequences are MGHDK and SYGVNS. This CDR3 is 17 amino acids long. Notes on this clone: The antigen remains unidentified.

This chain uses TRBV25-1 with TRBJ1-6, with TRBD1 as a possible D gene (5 bases). The receptor comes from a man younger than 35 in good health. The sequenced sample was naive CD4+ T cells sorted from blood. Subset specified: CD45RA+ positively selected. CDR3 sequence reads: CASSGGVDRLYNSPLHF. For the CDR3, the DNA is TGTGCCAGCAGTGGAGGGGTGGACCGTCTCTATAATTCACCCCTCCACTTT.